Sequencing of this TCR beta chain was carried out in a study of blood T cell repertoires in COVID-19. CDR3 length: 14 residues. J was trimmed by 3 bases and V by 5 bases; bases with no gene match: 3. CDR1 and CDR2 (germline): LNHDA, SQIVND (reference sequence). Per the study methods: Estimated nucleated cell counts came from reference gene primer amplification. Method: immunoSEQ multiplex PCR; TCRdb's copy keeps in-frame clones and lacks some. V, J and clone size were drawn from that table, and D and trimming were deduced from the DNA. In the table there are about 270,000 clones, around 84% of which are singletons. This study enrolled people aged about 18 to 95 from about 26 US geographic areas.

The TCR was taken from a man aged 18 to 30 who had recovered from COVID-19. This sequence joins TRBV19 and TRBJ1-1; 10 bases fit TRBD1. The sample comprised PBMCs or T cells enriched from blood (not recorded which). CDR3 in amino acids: CASSSGQGDTEAFF. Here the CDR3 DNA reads TGTGCCAGTAGTTCCGGACAGGGGGACACTGAAGCTTTCTTT.